This TCR beta chain was recorded in a study of glioma-infiltrating T cells. With 2 bases removed from V and 8 bases from J, the gap between germline ends came to 7 bases. The CDR3 covers 13 residues. This clonotype has a count of ten or more. TCR alpha and beta CDR3 regions were amplified from RNA using iRepertoire nested multiplex PCR. MiXCR was run by TCRdb on the multiplex PCR reads, yielding one entry per CDR3 protein. The sample shows 44,000 or so distinct CDR3 sequences, 20% to 25% of them seen only once. V gene TRBV12-3 or TRBV12-4 combines with J gene TRBJ1-6; maybe TRBD1 (6 bases). The specimen was glioma tissue, nonneoplastic brain tissue, or PBMCs (not recorded which). This receptor was obtained from a human donor with low-grade glioma or glioblastoma, undergoing nonglioma brain surgery, or in good health (not recorded which). The CDR3 spells CASSLTGHSPLHF. CDR3 coding DNA: TGTGCCAGCAGTTTAACAGGGCATTCACCCCTCCACTTT.